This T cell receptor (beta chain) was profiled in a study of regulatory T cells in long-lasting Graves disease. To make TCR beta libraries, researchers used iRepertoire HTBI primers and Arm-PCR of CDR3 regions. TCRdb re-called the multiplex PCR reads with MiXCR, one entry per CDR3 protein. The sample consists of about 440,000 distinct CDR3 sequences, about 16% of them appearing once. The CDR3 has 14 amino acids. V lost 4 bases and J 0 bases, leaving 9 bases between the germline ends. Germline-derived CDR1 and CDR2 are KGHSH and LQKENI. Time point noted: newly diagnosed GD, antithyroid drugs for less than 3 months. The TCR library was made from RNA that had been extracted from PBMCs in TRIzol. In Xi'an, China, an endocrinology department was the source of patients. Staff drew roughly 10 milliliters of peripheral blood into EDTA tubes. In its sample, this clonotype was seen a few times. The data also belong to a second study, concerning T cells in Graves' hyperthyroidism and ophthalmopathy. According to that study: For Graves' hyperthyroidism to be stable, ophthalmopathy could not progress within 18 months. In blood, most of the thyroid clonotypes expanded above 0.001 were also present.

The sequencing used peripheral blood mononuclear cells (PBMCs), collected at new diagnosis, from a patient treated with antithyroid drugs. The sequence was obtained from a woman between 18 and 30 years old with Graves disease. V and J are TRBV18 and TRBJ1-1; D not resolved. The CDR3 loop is CASSLTPMNTEAFF. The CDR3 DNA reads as TGTGCCAGCTCACTAACTCCGATGAACACTGAAGCTTTCTTT.